A selection of T cell receptor beta chains follows, all from one sample in a study of CD8 T cells in ankylosing spondylitis. TCRdb used MiXCR to reprocess the 5' RACE reads, holding one entry per CDR3 protein. The sample records more than 650,000 distinct CDR3 sequences, 12% being singletons. The sequencing sample was made of blood, either unsorted or a sorted T cell fraction (not recorded which). These receptors originate from a male donor with ankylosing spondylitis. Each CDR3 is given with its conserved first and last residue. A D gene is named only where the DNA matches it firmly. Only part of the rows carry a size: once, few, many, or a class if the clone is expanded.

clone_size: few
v_call: TRBV5-4
d_call: TRBD1
j_call: TRBJ1-1
cdr3_aa: CASSLFGETGGPSWNFELF
cdr3_nt: TGTGCCAGCAGCTTGTTCGGGGAAACAGGGGGCCCGTCGTGGAATTTTGAGCTTTTT

clone_size: .
v_call: TRBV12-3/TRBV12-4
d_call: .
j_call: TRBJ1-2
cdr3_aa: CASSSRYLGGYTF
cdr3_nt: TGTGCCAGCAGTTCGCGCTACCTCGGAGGCTACACCTTC

clone_size: many
v_call: TRBV24-1
d_call: TRBD1
j_call: TRBJ2-3
cdr3_aa: CATSDPTGGYTDTQYF
cdr3_nt: TGTGCCACCAGTGACCCGACAGGGGGATACACAGATACGCAGTATTTT

clone_size: few
v_call: TRBV20-1
d_call: .
j_call: TRBJ2-6
cdr3_aa: CSARWGTAANVLTF
cdr3_nt: TGCAGTGCTAGATGGGGCACGGCGGCCAACGTCCTGACTTTC

clone_size: few
v_call: TRBV27
d_call: .
j_call: TRBJ2-5
cdr3_aa: CASTKWGREQETQYF
cdr3_nt: TGTGCCAGCACCAAGTGGGGCAGAGAGCAAGAGACCCAGTACTTC

clone_size: .
v_call: TRBV24-1
d_call: .
j_call: TRBJ1-2
cdr3_aa: CATSDTTGSKNYGYTF
cdr3_nt: TGTGCCACCAGTGACACGACAGGAAGTAAGAACTATGGCTACACCTTC

clone_size: .
v_call: TRBV7-8
d_call: .
j_call: TRBJ2-1
cdr3_aa: CASSWGAEVREQFF
cdr3_nt: TGTGCCAGCAGCTGGGGGGCCGAAGTCAGGGAGCAGTTCTTC

clone_size: .
v_call: TRBV20-1
d_call: .
j_call: TRBJ2-7
cdr3_aa: CSANLPYEQYF
cdr3_nt: TGCAGTGCTAACCTACCCTACGAGCAGTACTTC

clone_size: few
v_call: TRBV7-2
d_call: .
j_call: TRBJ2-3
cdr3_aa: CASRGGASTDTQYF
cdr3_nt: TGTGCCAGCAGAGGCGGAGCTAGCACAGATACGCAGTATTTT

clone_size: .
v_call: TRBV20-1
d_call: TRBD1
j_call: TRBJ1-3
cdr3_aa: CSARGTVISGNTIYF
cdr3_nt: TGCAGTGCTAGGGGGACAGTTATCTCTGGAAACACCATATATTTT

clone_size: .
v_call: TRBV20-1
d_call: .
j_call: TRBJ1-2
cdr3_aa: CSAPPADTRGGYTF
cdr3_nt: TGCAGTGCCCCCCCCGCGGACACCCGGGGTGGCTACACCTTC

clone_size: few
v_call: TRBV12-3/TRBV12-4
d_call: TRBD2
j_call: TRBJ2-3
cdr3_aa: CASSYTSGSRSADTQYF
cdr3_nt: TGTGCCAGCAGTTATACTAGCGGGAGTCGAAGTGCAGATACGCAGTATTTT

clone_size: few
v_call: TRBV7-8
d_call: TRBD2
j_call: TRBJ2-1
cdr3_aa: CASSLVRGGRTSYNEQFF
cdr3_nt: TGTGCCAGCAGCTTAGTACGCGGCGGTCGGACTAGTTACAATGAGCAGTTCTTC

clone_size: .
v_call: TRBV12-3/TRBV12-4
d_call: .
j_call: TRBJ2-5
cdr3_aa: CASTDTRGIQETQYF
cdr3_nt: TGTGCCAGCACTGACACCAGAGGAATTCAAGAGACCCAGTACTTC

clone_size: .
v_call: TRBV27
d_call: .
j_call: TRBJ2-1
cdr3_aa: CASSSDPRAYNEQFF
cdr3_nt: TGTGCCAGCAGCTCCGACCCCCGAGCCTACAATGAGCAGTTCTTC

clone_size: .
v_call: TRBV20-1
d_call: .
j_call: TRBJ2-5
cdr3_aa: CSALSSNQETQYF
cdr3_nt: TGCAGTGCGCTAAGCTCGAACCAAGAGACCCAGTACTTC

clone_size: .
v_call: TRBV5-8
d_call: .
j_call: TRBJ2-1
cdr3_aa: CASSLARRTRGDEQFF
cdr3_nt: TGTGCCAGCAGCTTGGCCCGGAGGACACGGGGCGATGAGCAGTTCTTC

clone_size: many
v_call: TRBV29-1
d_call: TRBD1
j_call: TRBJ2-5
cdr3_aa: CSVTRDRASQETQYF
cdr3_nt: TGCAGCGTTACCCGGGACAGGGCCTCCCAAGAGACCCAGTACTTC

clone_size: many
v_call: TRBV5-5
d_call: TRBD1
j_call: TRBJ1-1
cdr3_aa: CASSLTTGVRSTEAFF
cdr3_nt: TGTGCCAGCAGCTTGACGACAGGGGTGCGAAGCACTGAAGCTTTCTTT

clone_size: few
v_call: TRBV13
d_call: TRBD1
j_call: TRBJ2-7
cdr3_aa: CASSLGPGTGDYEQYF
cdr3_nt: TGTGCCAGCAGCTTAGGCCCCGGGACAGGGGACTACGAGCAGTACTTC

clone_size: few
v_call: TRBV10-3
d_call: .
j_call: TRBJ1-1
cdr3_aa: CAISDPIYRVNTEAFF
cdr3_nt: TGTGCCATCAGTGATCCCATTTACAGGGTGAACACTGAAGCTTTCTTT

clone_size: few
v_call: TRBV6-1
d_call: TRBD2
j_call: TRBJ2-1
cdr3_aa: CASAIGGSSYNEQFF
cdr3_nt: TGTGCCAGCGCCATTGGCGGGAGCTCCTACAATGAGCAGTTCTTC

clone_size: .
v_call: TRBV15
d_call: TRBD2
j_call: TRBJ2-3
cdr3_aa: CATNKGGGSTDTQYF
cdr3_nt: TGTGCCACCAACAAGGGCGGGGGGTCCACAGATACGCAGTATTTT

clone_size: many
v_call: TRBV5-1
d_call: .
j_call: TRBJ2-1
cdr3_aa: CASSLPREIREGEQFF
cdr3_nt: TGCGCCAGCAGCTTGCCTAGAGAGATTAGAGAAGGTGAGCAGTTCTTC

clone_size: many
v_call: TRBV10-3
d_call: TRBD1
j_call: TRBJ1-1
cdr3_aa: CAISGPGQGAEAFF
cdr3_nt: TGTGCCATCAGTGGTCCTGGACAGGGTGCTGAAGCTTTCTTT

clone_size: few
v_call: TRBV27
d_call: .
j_call: TRBJ2-7
cdr3_aa: CASSFTGGDYEQYF
cdr3_nt: TGTGCCAGCAGTTTTACAGGGGGGGACTACGAGCAGTACTTC

clone_size: few
v_call: TRBV20-1
d_call: .
j_call: TRBJ1-2
cdr3_aa: CSAGDAGRQAGYTF
cdr3_nt: TGCAGTGCGGGCGACGCGGGACGCCAGGCCGGCTACACCTTC

clone_size: few
v_call: TRBV20-1
d_call: TRBD1
j_call: TRBJ2-3
cdr3_aa: CSALVRDRGTDTQYF
cdr3_nt: TGCAGTGCCCTTGTACGGGACAGGGGCACAGATACGCAGTATTTT

clone_size: .
v_call: TRBV10-3
d_call: .
j_call: TRBJ1-1
cdr3_aa: CAISESDGGRSDTEAFF
cdr3_nt: TGTGCCATCAGTGAGTCGGACGGGGGGCGGTCGGACACTGAAGCTTTCTTT

clone_size: .
v_call: TRBV6-2/TRBV6-3
d_call: .
j_call: TRBJ1-1
cdr3_aa: CASSPRGRLNTEAFF
cdr3_nt: TGTGCCAGCAGCCCGAGGGGCAGGTTGAACACTGAAGCTTTCTTT

clone_size: .
v_call: TRBV20-1
d_call: .
j_call: TRBJ2-1
cdr3_aa: CSARDAARTVPEQFF
cdr3_nt: TGCAGTGCTAGAGATGCGGCTAGGACGGTCCCGGAGCAGTTCTTC

clone_size: .
v_call: TRBV10-3
d_call: TRBD2
j_call: TRBJ2-2
cdr3_aa: CAISEPAGAVGELFF
cdr3_nt: TGTGCCATCAGTGAGCCAGCGGGAGCCGTCGGGGAGCTGTTTTTT

clone_size: few
v_call: TRBV5-1
d_call: .
j_call: TRBJ1-3
cdr3_aa: CASSLEFLGASGNTIYF
cdr3_nt: TGCGCCAGCAGCTTGGAATTTCTAGGGGCGTCGGGAAACACCATATATTTT

clone_size: many
v_call: TRBV6-2/TRBV6-3
d_call: .
j_call: TRBJ2-7
cdr3_aa: CASSYTGFAYEQYF
cdr3_nt: TGTGCCAGCAGTTACACGGGTTTTGCCTACGAGCAGTACTTC